Each of the 8 T cell receptor beta chains below was sequenced from the same sample in a study of blood T cells in healthy people across ages. A second PCR, run for roughly 7 to 12 cycles, used a sample-barcoded 5' primer plus a J-beta primer mix. Each CDR3 protein is one row after TCRdb ran MiXCR on the 5' RACE reads. The table has about 1,500,000 distinct CDR3 sequences, 35% to 45% seen once. The sequenced material came from blood. The receptors here all came from a young woman in good health.

This clonotype has just a few counts. V gene TRBV20-1 combines with J gene TRBJ2-7; D is perhaps TRBD1 (6 bases). There are 12 residues in the CDR3. Trimming took 6 bases from V and 3 from J, leaving 12 bases between them. Germline lookup yields CDR1 DFQATT and CDR2 SNEGSKA (reference sequence). The CDR3 DNA reads TGCAGTGCGCCTCAGGGGTACTACGAGCAGTACTTC. Translating gives CSAPQGYYEQYF.

This chain joins TRBV29-1 and TRBJ2-2, with TRBD1 matching over 7 bases. Germline V gives CDR1 SQVTM, CDR2 ANQGSEA. The J segment lost 1 base and the V segment lost 5 bases, leaving 4 bases of the junction unmatched. This CDR3 is 14 amino acids long. This chain's CDR3 is CSVTRQGNTGELFF. The CDR3 nucleotides read TGCAGCGTTACCCGACAGGGGAACACCGGGGAGCTGTTTTTT.

This clonotype was picked up a small number of times. V is TRBV6-5 and J is TRBJ2-7, with a possible D match to TRBD2 (6 bases). The V and J ends lost 6 bases and 4 bases respectively, with 16 bases between them. Germline CDR1 is MNHEY and CDR2 is SVGAGI. The CDR3 runs 14 residues. The CDR3: CASSPRAGRYEQYF. The CDR3 nucleotides are TGTGCCAGCAGCCCCCGGGCAGGGAGGTACGAGCAGTACTTC.

V and J are TRBV6-1 and TRBJ1-1, with D possibly TRBD1 on 6 matching bases. V was trimmed by 7 bases and J by 1 base, leaving 16 bases between them. The CDR3 consists of 15 residues. Germline-derived CDR1 and CDR2 are MNHNS and SASEGT. The CDR3 loop reads CASTQVGASNTEAFF. The CDR3 bases are TGTGCCAGCACACAGGTGGGGGCCTCGAACACTGAAGCTTTCTTT.

This clonotype came up a few times. V is TRBV9 and J is TRBJ2-3; 13 positions agree with TRBD2. Germline CDR1 reads SGDLS; CDR2 reads YYNGEE. J lost 5 bases, V lost 3 bases, and 12 bases had no gene match. This CDR3 region has 18 residues. The CDR3 sequence: CASSATRTSGRIGDTQYF. The CDR3 DNA reads as TGTGCCAGCAGCGCCACCCGGACTAGCGGGAGAATTGGAGATACGCAGTATTTT. Variable domain in full (rest from reference TRBV9 and TRBJ2-3): DSGVTQTPKHLITATGQRVTLRCSPRSGDLSVYWYQQSLDQGLQFLIQYYNGEERAKGNILERFSAQQFPDLHSELNLSSLELGDSALYFCASSATRTSGRIGDTQYFGPGTRLTVL.

This clonotype was counted only a few times. An end of the junction does not agree with germline; a read error may underlie this. The chain couples TRBV20-1 to TRBJ1-5, with TRBD1 matching 8 bases. Germline CDR1 and CDR2: DFQATT and SNEGSKA (reference sequence). The CDR3 is made up of 14 amino acids. CDR3: CSAQEGQVNQPQHF. As DNA, the CDR3 is TGTAGTGCCCAAGAGGGACAGGTTAATCAGCCCCAGCATTTT.

The chain couples TRBV15 to TRBJ1-4; D uncertain. The V end was cut by 5 bases, the J end by 8 bases, with 18 bases between. Germline assignment: CDR1 LNHNV and CDR2 YYDKDF (reference sequence). CDR3 length: 15 amino acids. DNA for the CDR3: TGTGCCACCAGCCGACCTCTGGGTCGAGAAGAAAAACTGTTTTTT. This translates into CATSRPLGREEKLFF. The full variable domain, its missing parts supplied by reference TRBV15 and TRBJ1-4, is DAMVIQNPRYQVTQFGKPVTLSCSQTLNHNVMYWYQQKSSQAPKLLFHYYDKDFNNEADTPDNFQSRRPNTSFCFLDIRSPGLGDTAMYLCATSRPLGREEKLFFGSGTQLSVL.

The chain recombines TRBV4-1 with TRBJ1-1, with TRBD1 as a possible D gene (5 bases). CDR3 length: 14 residues. Germline loops: CDR1 MGHRA, CDR2 YSYEKL. V was trimmed by 4 bases and J by 2 bases, leaving 11 bases between them. Here the CDR3 reads CASSPHGDNTEAFF. CDR3 in DNA: TGCGCCAGCAGCCCACACGGGGACAACACTGAAGCTTTCTTT.